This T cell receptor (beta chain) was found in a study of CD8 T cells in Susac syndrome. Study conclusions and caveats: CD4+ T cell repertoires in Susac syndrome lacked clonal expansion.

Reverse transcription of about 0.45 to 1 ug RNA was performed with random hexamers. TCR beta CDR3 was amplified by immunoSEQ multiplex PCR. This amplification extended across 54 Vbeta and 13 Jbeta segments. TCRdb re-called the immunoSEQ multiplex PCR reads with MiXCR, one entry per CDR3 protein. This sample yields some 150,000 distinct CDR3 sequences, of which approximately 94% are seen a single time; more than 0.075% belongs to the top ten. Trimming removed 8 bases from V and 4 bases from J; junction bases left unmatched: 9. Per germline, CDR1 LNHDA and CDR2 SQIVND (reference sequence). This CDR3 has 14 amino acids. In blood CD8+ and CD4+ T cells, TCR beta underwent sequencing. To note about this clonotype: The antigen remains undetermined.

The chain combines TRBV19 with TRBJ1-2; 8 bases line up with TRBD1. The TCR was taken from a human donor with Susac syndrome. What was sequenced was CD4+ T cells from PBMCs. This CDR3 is CASLATGEFYGYTF. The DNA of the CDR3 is TGTGCCAGTCTTGCGACAGGGGAGTTCTATGGCTACACCTTC.